Following are 16 T cell receptor beta chains from one sample sequenced in a study of control samples from healthy donors and cancer patients. TCRdb's table, derived via immunoSEQ multiplex PCR, lists solely in-frame clones and lacks some. The sample has around 140,000 clones; about 89% are singletons. The sample comprised blood. Receptors were obtained from a man younger than 35 in good health.

The chain is built from TRBV5-1 and TRBJ1-1; D is unresolved. V was pared by 2 bases and J by 1 base, with 6 bases between. In germline, CDR1 is SGHRS, CDR2 YFSETQ. The CDR3 consists of 13 residues. CDR3 nucleotides: TGCGCCAGCAGCTTTTCGGGGAACACTGAAGCTTTCTTT. Translated, it gives CASSFSGNTEAFF.

This chain uses TRBV13 with TRBJ2-7; no reliable D call. Trimming removed 5 bases at V and 3 bases at J, with 14 bases between. The germline V gene encodes CDR1 PRHDT and CDR2 FYEKMQ (reference sequence). The length of the CDR3 is 14 residues. CDR3 in DNA: TGTGCCAGCAGCCCATACGAACGGGTCTACGAGCAGTACTTC. It codes for CASSPYERVYEQYF. Using reference TRBV13 and TRBJ2-7 for the parts outside the CDR3, the full variable domain is AAGVIQSPRHLIKEKRETATLKCYPIPRHDTVYWYQQGPGQDPQFLISFYEKMQSDKGSIPDRFSAQQFSDYHSELNMSSLELGDSALYFCASSPYERVYEQYFGPGTRLTVT.

This chain joins TRBV14 and TRBJ2-2; D unclear. Trimming left V 0 bases short and J 7 bases short, with 21 bases between. Per the germline V gene, CDR1 is SGHDN and CDR2 is FVKESK. CDR3 length: 18 residues. The CDR3 region is CASSQDLGRPSFYGELFF. DNA of the CDR3: TGTGCCAGCAGCCAAGATCTTGGTCGTCCCAGCTTTTACGGGGAGCTGTTTTTT. The whole variable domain, filled in from reference TRBV14 and TRBJ2-2, reads EAGVTQFPSHSVIEKGQTVTLRCDPISGHDNLYWYRRVMGKEIKFLLHFVKESKQDESGMPNNRFLAERTGGTYSTLKVQPAELEDSGVYFCASSQDLGRPSFYGELFFGEGSRLTVL.

The CDR3 nucleotides are TGTGCCAGCAGCGGACAGGGCGAGGGCGAGCAGTACTTC. Its protein is CASSGQGEGEQYF. The V gene is TRBV2, the J gene TRBJ2-7; 8 bases line up with TRBD1. V lost 6 bases to trimming and J lost 6 bases; unmatched junction nucleotides: 7. The germline gives CDR1 SNHLY, CDR2 FYNNEI. The CDR3 totals 13 residues.

The chain joins TRBV18 to TRBJ1-1, with 8 bases aligning to TRBD1. V gave up 6 bases and J gave up 0 bases; unmatched junction bases: 9. Germline lookup yields CDR1 KGHSH and CDR2 LQKENI. The CDR3 extends over 16 amino acids. CDR3 sequence (DNA): TGTGCCAGCTCTCCGGCGCAGGGGGCGGTGAACACTGAAGCTTTCTTT. Protein: CASSPAQGAVNTEAFF.

The CDR3 DNA reads TGTGCCAGCAGTGAAGACTATCGCTCCTACAATGAGCAGTTCTTC. Its protein product is CASSEDYRSYNEQFF. V gene TRBV2 combines with J gene TRBJ2-1; D is undetermined. The V end was cut by 1 base, the J end by 0 bases, with 7 bases between. Germline values: CDR1 SNHLY, CDR2 FYNNEI. The CDR3 length is 15 residues.

CDR3 sequence reads: CASSEGQGGEKLFF. The CDR3 coding sequence is TGTGCCAGCAGTGAAGGACAGGGGGGCGAAAAACTGTTTTTT. The chain links TRBV2 to TRBJ1-4, with 9 bases that match TRBD1. This CDR3 is built from 14 residues. CDR1 and CDR2 (germline): SNHLY, FYNNEI. J was trimmed by 8 bases and V by 1 base; bases with no gene match: 2.

V gene TRBV6-6 combines with J gene TRBJ1-2, with 7 bases lining up with TRBD1. V dropped 2 bases and J dropped 2; count of bases not matched to a gene: 5. The CDR3 extends over 15 amino acids. CDR1 is MNHNY and CDR2 is SVGAGI in the germline V gene (reference sequence). The CDR3 region has the DNA TGTGCCAGCAGTTACGGGAGGGGGCCGAACTATGGCTACACCTTC. Protein product: CASSYGRGPNYGYTF.

CDR3 sequence (DNA): TGTGCCAGCAGTAGGACAGGGGATGGCTATGGCTACACCTTC. It translates to CASSRTGDGYGYTF. The chain couples TRBV6-5 to TRBJ1-2; 9 positions match TRBD1. J was trimmed by 4 bases and V by 5 bases; bases with no gene match: 5. In germline, CDR1 is MNHEY, CDR2 SVGAGI. This CDR3 contains 14 residues.

The rearrangement joins TRBV3-1 (or the pseudogene TRBV3-2) to TRBJ2-1; D ambiguous. In germline, CDR1 is LGHDT, CDR2 YNNKEL (reference sequence). This CDR3 comprises 12 residues. V was trimmed by 5 bases and J by 8 bases, leaving 10 bases between them. CDR3 nucleotide sequence: TGTGCCAGCAGCTTTCCGGGCGATGAGCAGTTCTTC. Translation gives CASSFPGDEQFF.

As regards this clone: One junction end does not reproduce the germline sequence, and a read error may be involved. The rearrangement uses TRBV2 and TRBJ2-7; tentative D call: TRBD2 (7 bases). The germline V gene has CDR1 SNHLY and CDR2 FYNNEI. The CDR3 covers 12 residues. The CDR3 reads CASSLERDTLHF. For the CDR3, the DNA is TGTGCCAGCAGTCTTGAGCGGGACACCTTGCACTTC.

V usage is TRBV20-1 and J usage is TRBJ1-5, with unresolved D. Trimming removed 6 bases at V and 11 bases at J, with 14 bases between. In germline, CDR1 is DFQATT, CDR2 SNEGSKA (reference sequence). The CDR3 contains 11 residues. The CDR3 spells CSAPTTASQHF. The DNA for the CDR3 is TGCAGTGCCCCGACGACGGCGTCCCAGCATTTT.

The V and J genes are TRBV25-1 and TRBJ1-1, with D perhaps TRBD1 (6 bases). CDR3 length equals 13 residues. Trimming took 9 bases from V and 1 from J, leaving 12 bases between them. Germline V CDR1 and CDR2: MGHDK, SYGVNS. The chain's CDR3 is CASIQGWNTEAFF. The CDR3 nucleotides read TGTGCCAGTATACAGGGATGGAACACTGAAGCTTTCTTT.

The chain uses TRBV7-2 and TRBJ1-2; D may be TRBD1 (6 bases). Germline CDR1 reads SGHTA; CDR2 reads FQGNSA. The V end was cut by 1 base, the J end by 3 bases, with 9 bases between. The CDR3 length is 14 residues. The CDR3 bases are TGTGCCAGCAGCTTAGATGGGACACACTATGGCTACACCTTC. It translates to CASSLDGTHYGYTF. Full variable domain (remainder filled in from reference TRBV7-2 and TRBJ1-2): GAGVSQSPSNKVTEKGKDVELRCDPISGHTALYWYRQSLGQGLEFLIYFQGNSAPDKSGLPSDRFSAERTGGSVSTLTIQRTQQEDSAVYLCASSLDGTHYGYTFGSGTRLTVV.

This sequence joins TRBV12-3 or TRBV12-4 and TRBJ1-3; D uncertain. The CDR3 has 13 amino acids. With 6 bases removed from V and 4 bases from J, the gap between germline ends came to 10 bases. The CDR3 DNA reads as TGTGCCAGCAGGCCCCCGGTGGGAAACACCATATATTTT. Its translation: CASRPPVGNTIYF.

This clone was counted a single time. The CDR3 bases are TGTGCCAGCAGCCCGTTGCCGGGACTAGCGGGGGAAGAGACCCAGTACTTC. It specifies CASSPLPGLAGEETQYF. The V gene is TRBV5-5, the J gene TRBJ2-5; 14 nucleotides align to TRBD2. Germline V lookup: CDR1 SGHKS, CDR2 YYEKEE (reference sequence). With V trimmed by 4 bases and J by 3 bases, 8 bases remained unmatched. The CDR3 runs 17 residues.